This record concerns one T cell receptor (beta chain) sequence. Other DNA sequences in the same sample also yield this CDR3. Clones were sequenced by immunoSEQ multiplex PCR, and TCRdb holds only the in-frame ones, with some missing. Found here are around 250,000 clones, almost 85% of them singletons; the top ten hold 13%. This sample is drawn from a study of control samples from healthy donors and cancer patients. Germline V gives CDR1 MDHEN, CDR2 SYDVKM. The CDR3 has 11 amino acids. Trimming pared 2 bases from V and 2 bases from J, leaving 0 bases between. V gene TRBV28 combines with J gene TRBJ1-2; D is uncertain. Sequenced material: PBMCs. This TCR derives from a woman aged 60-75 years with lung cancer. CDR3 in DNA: TGTGCCAGCAGTTTAAACTATGGCTACACCTTC. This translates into CASSLNYGYTF.